This T cell receptor (beta chain) was identified in a study of T-cell reconstitution after alpha-beta-depleted transplantation in children. Study results and caveats: Diversity and T-cell counts at one year after transplant derived mostly from new T cells. Alpha-beta T cells present about two months after transplant were reported to originate from several hundred expanded graft clones.

For TCRbeta, the library was prepared with unique molecular identifiers. TCRdb called the PCR reads again in MiXCR, with one record for every CDR3 protein. The sample yields under 850,000 distinct CDR3 sequences, under 15% seen once. V was trimmed by 4 bases and J by 5 bases, leaving 7 bases between them. Germline CDR1 SGHNT, CDR2 YYREEE (reference sequence). This CDR3 spans 12 amino acids. This clonotype showed up just a few times. Its antigen remains unidentified. The sample consisted of PBMCs, taken before TCRalphabeta/CD19-depleted stem cell transplant. The chain has TRBV5-4 and TRBJ2-1, with D perhaps given as TRBD1 or TRBD2 (5 bases each). The sequence was collected from a girl aged 2 to 10 with congenital amegakaryocytic thrombocytopenia, due to receive a stem cell transplant. Here the CDR3 reads CASSRDDNEQFF. CDR3 nucleotides: TGTGCCAGCAGCAGGGACGACAATGAGCAGTTCTTC. Looking up the rest from reference TRBV5-4 and TRBJ2-1 gives the full variable domain: ETGVTQSPTHLIKTRGQQVTLRCSSQSGHNTVSWYQQALGQGPQFIFQYYREEENGRGNFPPRFSGLQFPNYSSELNVNALELDDSALYLCASSRDDNEQFFGPGTRLTVL.